This T cell receptor (beta chain) appears in the sequencing data of a study of T cell repertoires in cytomegalovirus infection (dated by TCRdb to between 2018 and 2021). About the full investigation: Because public TCR beta signatures pointed to carriage of CMV infection together with the matching HLA type, the HLA type of each donor mattered for the analysis.

V is trimmed back by 4 bases and J by 0 bases, and the junction contains 6 bases that no gene match accounts for. The germline V gene sets CDR1 to SGHTA and CDR2 to FQGTGA. There are 17 amino acids in the CDR3, from cysteine to phenylalanine inclusive. Only the CDR3 part of the read is kept: 51 bases, read in frame from the first base. Results and caveats for the whole study, not just this receptor: In the ex vivo response, HLA-C-restricted CMV-specific TCR beta clonotypes were dominant, and in two of eight donors the single most frequent clonotype came from this HLA-C-restricted group. Cumulative frequency of public TCR beta family members discriminated carriers of CMV infection plus the relevant HLA type in this cohort and an independent 352-donor cohort.

In this sample, this clonotype turned up a few times. What antigen it recognizes has not been identified. Nothing much larger sits one base from this clone, and base qualities are not available. Sequencing instrument: Illumina HiSeq 1500. In-frame beta chains were kept once TCRdb had trimmed the public reads at Q25 with fastp and called clones with MiXCR. A single entry per CDR3 protein holds the most common genes and DNA from its merged rows. The sample yields some 100,000 distinct CDR3 sequences; less than 25% were counted once. Of the sample, about two fifths is held by the ten largest clones. Sequenced material: CD8+ T cells from PBMCs. The sequence links TRBV7-3 to TRBJ2-2; 9 junctional bases match TRBD1. The sequence was obtained from a human donor in good health (CMV status not recorded). Some clones in this sample may be carry-over from other donors' samples. The bases read TGTGCCAGCAGCTCGGACAGGGGAAAAGCGAACACCGGGGAGCTGTTTTTT. It is translated as CASSSDRGKANTGELFF.